This entry lists 11 T cell receptor beta chains sequenced from one sample in a study of T cell responses to AZD1222 COVID-19 vaccine. This table comes from immunoSEQ multiplex PCR, and its TCRdb copy is limited to in-frame clones, with some not included. Found here are 130,000 or so clones, about nine tenths of them singletons; the top ten hold approximately 20%. The specimen was peripheral blood, collected on day 0 of AZD1222 vaccination. Every receptor here comes from an adult in good health.

The genes are TRBV6-5 and TRBJ2-7, with D tentatively TRBD1 (6 bases). There are 13 residues in the CDR3. The V gene lost 7 bases and the J gene lost 2 bases, with 12 bases spanning the gap. CDR1 and CDR2 from the germline V gene are MNHEY and SVGAGI. CDR3 amino acids: CASIGQSAYEQYF. The CDR3 region has the DNA TGTGCCAGCATCGGACAGTCCGCCTACGAGCAGTACTTC.

The chain has TRBV6-2 or TRBV6-3 and TRBJ2-3, with 8 bases lining up with TRBD1. This CDR3 region has 16 residues. Germline V gives CDR1 MNHEY, CDR2 SVGEGT. The J segment lost 2 bases and the V segment lost 6 bases, leaving 10 bases of the junction unmatched. The CDR3 sequence is CASSRDRGQYTDTQYF. The DNA for the CDR3 is TGTGCCAGCAGCCGCGACAGGGGTCAATACACAGATACGCAGTATTTT.

The chain joins TRBV7-6 to TRBJ1-3; D is ambiguous. Looked up from germline, CDR1 is SGHVS and CDR2 is FNYEAQ. The CDR3 spans 16 residues. With 1 base removed from V and 2 bases from J, the gap between germline ends came to 12 bases. The CDR3 region has the DNA TGTGCCAGCAGCTTAGGTTCTCTCGCTGCTGGAAACACCATATATTTT. Protein product: CASSLGSLAAGNTIYF.

V usage is TRBV7-2 and J usage is TRBJ2-1; tentatively, D is TRBD2 (7 bases). Trimming took off 3 bases at V and 7 bases at J, with 13 bases between the two ends. Germline V gene sequence: CDR1 SGHTA, CDR2 FQGNSA. There are 14 residues in the CDR3. The CDR3, as DNA: TGTGCCAGCAGCTTGGTGGGGGGGCCTAATGAGCAGTTCTTC. Amino acids: CASSLVGGPNEQFF.

The gene calls are TRBV29-1 and TRBJ1-2; TRBD1 is a possible D gene (6 bases). V was trimmed by 5 bases and J by 4 bases, leaving 23 bases between them. Germline CDR1 is SQVTM and CDR2 is ANQGSEA. This CDR3 region has 16 residues. The CDR3 protein is CSVSSLLRGSIYGYTF. The CDR3 bases are TGCAGCGTTTCCTCCCTACTCAGGGGTAGCATCTATGGCTACACCTTC.

The rearrangement joins TRBV3-1 (or the pseudogene TRBV3-2) to TRBJ2-3; no clear D. Between the trimmed V and J ends, which lost 1 base and 6 bases, there was a span of 8 bases. There are 13 residues in the CDR3. Per the germline V gene, CDR1 is LGHDT and CDR2 is YNNKEL (reference sequence). This CDR3 reads CASSQGARDTQYF. In DNA, the CDR3 is TGTGCCAGCAGCCAAGGCGCCCGTGATACGCAGTATTTT.

The chain recombines TRBV5-5 with TRBJ1-4, with D possibly matching TRBD1 (5 bases). Germline V lookup: CDR1 SGHKS, CDR2 YYEKEE (reference sequence). V was pared by 0 bases and J by 8 bases, with 14 bases between. This CDR3 is built from 15 residues. The CDR3 region is CASSLAPGRDEKLFF. CDR3 nucleotide sequence: TGTGCCAGCAGCTTGGCCCCGGGACGCGACGAAAAACTGTTTTTT.

This clone has a handful of counts. The chain combines TRBV9 with TRBJ1-1; TRBD1 might be the D (6 bases). The V gene lost 0 bases and the J gene lost 4 bases, with 10 bases spanning the gap. CDR1 is SGDLS and CDR2 is YYNGEE in the germline V gene. The CDR3 totals 14 residues. For the CDR3, the DNA is TGTGCCAGCAGCGTAGAAACAGGGCCCACTGAAGCTTTCTTT. Protein product: CASSVETGPTEAFF.

This rearrangement joins TRBV10-2 to TRBJ2-7; TRBD2 matches 11 bases. Losses at the gene ends were 10 bases for V and 1 base for J; bases not matched to a gene: 6. This CDR3 contains 14 residues. From germline, CDR1 is WSHSY and CDR2 SAAADI. The CDR3 sequence: CAISLAGDSYEQYF. In DNA, the CDR3 is TGCGCCATCTCACTAGCGGGGGATTCCTACGAGCAGTACTTC.

This clone has only one observation. The gene calls are TRBV28 and TRBJ2-7, with 8 bases that match TRBD1. This CDR3 comprises 13 residues. With V trimmed by 10 bases and J by 4 bases, 9 bases remained unmatched. Germline CDR1 MDHEN, CDR2 SYDVKM. DNA of the CDR3: TGTGCCACTGACGGACAGGGACAGTACGAGCAGTACTTC. This translates into CATDGQGQYEQYF.

V usage is TRBV5-1 and J usage is TRBJ1-3; D is uncertain. Germline loops: CDR1 SGHRS, CDR2 YFSETQ. Trimming removed 0 bases at V and 4 bases at J, with 8 bases between. CDR3 length: 14 amino acids. CDR3 bases: TGCGCCAGCAGCTTGGACGGACTCGGAAACACCATATATTTT. It codes for CASSLDGLGNTIYF.